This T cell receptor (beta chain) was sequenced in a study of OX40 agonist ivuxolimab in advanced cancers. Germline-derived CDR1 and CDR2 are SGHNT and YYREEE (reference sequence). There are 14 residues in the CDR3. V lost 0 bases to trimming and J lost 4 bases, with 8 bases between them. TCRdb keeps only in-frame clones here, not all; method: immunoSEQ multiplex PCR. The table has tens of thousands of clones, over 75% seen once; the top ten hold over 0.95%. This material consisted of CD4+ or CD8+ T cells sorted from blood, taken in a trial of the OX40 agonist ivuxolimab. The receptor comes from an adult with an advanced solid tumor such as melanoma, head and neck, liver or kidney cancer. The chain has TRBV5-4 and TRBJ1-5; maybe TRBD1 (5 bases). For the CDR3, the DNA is TGTGCCAGCAGCTTGGCGGGGGGTAATCAGCCCCAGCATTTT. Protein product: CASSLAGGNQPQHF.